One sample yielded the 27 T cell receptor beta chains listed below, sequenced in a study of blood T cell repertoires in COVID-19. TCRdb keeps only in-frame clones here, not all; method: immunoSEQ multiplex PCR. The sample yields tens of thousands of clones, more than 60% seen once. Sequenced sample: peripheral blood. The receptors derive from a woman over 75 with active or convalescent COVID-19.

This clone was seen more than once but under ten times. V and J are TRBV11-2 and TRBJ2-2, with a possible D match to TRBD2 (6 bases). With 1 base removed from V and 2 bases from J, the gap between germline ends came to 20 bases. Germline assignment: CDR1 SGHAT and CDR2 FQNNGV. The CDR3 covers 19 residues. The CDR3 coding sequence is TGTGCCAGCAGCTTAGCCTTGAGGTGGGACGGGGGAAACACCGGGGAGCTGTTTTTT. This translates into CASSLALRWDGGNTGELFF.

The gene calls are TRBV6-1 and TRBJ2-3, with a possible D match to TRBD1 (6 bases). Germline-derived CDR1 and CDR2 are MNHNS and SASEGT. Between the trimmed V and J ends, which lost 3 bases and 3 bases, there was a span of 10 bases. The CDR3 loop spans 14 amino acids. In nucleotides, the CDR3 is TGTGCCAGCAGTGACCCTGGACAGACAGATACGCAGTATTTT. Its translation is CASSDPGQTDTQYF.

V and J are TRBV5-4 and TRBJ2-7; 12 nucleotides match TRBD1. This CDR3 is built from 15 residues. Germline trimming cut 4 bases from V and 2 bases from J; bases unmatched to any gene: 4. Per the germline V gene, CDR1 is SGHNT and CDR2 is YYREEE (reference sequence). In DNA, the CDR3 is TGTGCCAGCAGCATGGGACAGGGGGCGCCCTACGAGCAGTACTTC. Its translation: CASSMGQGAPYEQYF.

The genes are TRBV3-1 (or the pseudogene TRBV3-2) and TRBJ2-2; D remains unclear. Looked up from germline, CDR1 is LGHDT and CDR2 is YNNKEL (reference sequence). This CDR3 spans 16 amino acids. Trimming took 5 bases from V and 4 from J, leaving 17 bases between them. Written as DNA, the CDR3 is TGTGCCAGCAGCTTGGGTGGCCTAGAGGTCACCGGGGAGCTGTTTTTT. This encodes CASSLGGLEVTGELFF.

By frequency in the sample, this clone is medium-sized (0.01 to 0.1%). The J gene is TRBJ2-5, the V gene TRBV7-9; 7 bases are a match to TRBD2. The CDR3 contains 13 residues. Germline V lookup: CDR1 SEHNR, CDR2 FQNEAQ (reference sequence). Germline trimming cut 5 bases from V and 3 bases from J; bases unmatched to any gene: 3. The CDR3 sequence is CASSRSGEETQYF. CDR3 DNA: TGTGCCAGCAGCCGGAGCGGGGAAGAGACCCAGTACTTC.

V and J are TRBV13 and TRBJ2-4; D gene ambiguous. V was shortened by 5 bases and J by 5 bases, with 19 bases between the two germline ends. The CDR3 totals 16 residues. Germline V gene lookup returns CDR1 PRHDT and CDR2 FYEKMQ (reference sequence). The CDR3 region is CASSIRGSRTENIQYF. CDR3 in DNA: TGTGCCAGCAGCATCAGAGGTAGTCGTACGGAAAACATTCAGTACTTC.

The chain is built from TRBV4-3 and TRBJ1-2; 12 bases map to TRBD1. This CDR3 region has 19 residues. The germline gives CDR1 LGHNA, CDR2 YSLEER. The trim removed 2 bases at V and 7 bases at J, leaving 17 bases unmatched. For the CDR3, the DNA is TGCGCCAGCAGCCAAACTGAGCAGGGACAGGGGGCGATACGATCTGGCTACACCTTC. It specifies CASSQTEQGQGAIRSGYTF.

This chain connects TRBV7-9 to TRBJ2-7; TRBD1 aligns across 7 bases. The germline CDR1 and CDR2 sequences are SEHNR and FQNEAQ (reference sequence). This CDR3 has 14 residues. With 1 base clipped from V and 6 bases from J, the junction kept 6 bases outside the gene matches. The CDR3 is CASSLGQGALEQYF. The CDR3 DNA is TGTGCCAGCAGCTTAGGACAGGGTGCCCTCGAGCAGTACTTC.

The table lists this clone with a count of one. CDR3 loop: CASSFQGSGGELFF. CDR3 DNA: TGTGCCAGCAGTTTTCAGGGTTCCGGCGGGGAGCTGTTTTTT. The V gene is TRBV6-2 or TRBV6-3, the J gene TRBJ2-2; weak D call: TRBD1 (5 bases). The CDR3 runs to 14 residues. Deletions cut 4 bases from V and 7 bases from J, with 13 bases between. Germline V gene lookup returns CDR1 MNHEY and CDR2 SVGEGT.

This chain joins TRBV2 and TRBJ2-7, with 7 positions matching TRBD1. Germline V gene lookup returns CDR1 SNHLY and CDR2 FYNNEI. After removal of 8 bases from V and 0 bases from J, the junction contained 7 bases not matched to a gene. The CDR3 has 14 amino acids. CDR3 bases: TGTGCCAGCCTGGGACAGATCAACTCCTACGAGCAGTACTTC. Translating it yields CASLGQINSYEQYF.

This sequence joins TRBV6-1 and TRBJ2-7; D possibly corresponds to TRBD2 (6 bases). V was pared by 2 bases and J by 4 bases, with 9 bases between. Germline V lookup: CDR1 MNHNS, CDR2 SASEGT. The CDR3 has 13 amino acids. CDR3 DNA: TGTGCCAGCAGTGAATGGAGCGGGTACGAGCAGTACTTC. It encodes CASSEWSGYEQYF.

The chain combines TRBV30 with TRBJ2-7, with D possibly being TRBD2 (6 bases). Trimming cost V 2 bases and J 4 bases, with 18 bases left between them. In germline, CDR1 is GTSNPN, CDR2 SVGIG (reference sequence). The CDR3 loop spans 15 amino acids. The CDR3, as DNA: TGTGCCTGGAGTCGGGTCGGAGGGGCGCATTACGAGCAGTACTTC. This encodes CAWSRVGGAHYEQYF.

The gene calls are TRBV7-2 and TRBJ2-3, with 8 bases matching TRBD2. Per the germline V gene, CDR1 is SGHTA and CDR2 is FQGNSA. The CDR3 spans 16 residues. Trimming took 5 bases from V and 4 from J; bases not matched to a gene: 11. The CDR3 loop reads CASSMPGLEVSDTQYF. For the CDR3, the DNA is TGTGCCAGCAGCATGCCGGGACTAGAGGTCTCAGATACGCAGTATTTT.

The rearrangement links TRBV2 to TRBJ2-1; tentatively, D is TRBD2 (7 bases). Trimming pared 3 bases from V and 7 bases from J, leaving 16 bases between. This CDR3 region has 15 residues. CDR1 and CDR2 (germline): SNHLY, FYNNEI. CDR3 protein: CASSDVWGGGNEQFF. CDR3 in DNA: TGTGCCAGCAGTGACGTATGGGGGGGCGGTAATGAGCAGTTCTTC.

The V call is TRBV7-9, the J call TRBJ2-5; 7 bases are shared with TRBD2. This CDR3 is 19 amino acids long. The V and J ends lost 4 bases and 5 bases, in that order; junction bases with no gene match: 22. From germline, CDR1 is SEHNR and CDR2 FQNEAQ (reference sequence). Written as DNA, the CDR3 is TGTGCCAGCAGCTACCCCCGGGCCCCTAGCGGAACCTCCCGGGAGACCCAGTACTTC. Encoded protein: CASSYPRAPSGTSRETQYF.

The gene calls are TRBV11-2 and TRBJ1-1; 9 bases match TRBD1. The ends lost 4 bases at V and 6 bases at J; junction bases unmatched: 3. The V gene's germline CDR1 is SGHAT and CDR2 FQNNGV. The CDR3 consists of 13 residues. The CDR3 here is CASSSRQGAEAFF. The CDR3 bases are TGTGCCAGCAGCTCGAGACAGGGGGCTGAAGCTTTCTTT.

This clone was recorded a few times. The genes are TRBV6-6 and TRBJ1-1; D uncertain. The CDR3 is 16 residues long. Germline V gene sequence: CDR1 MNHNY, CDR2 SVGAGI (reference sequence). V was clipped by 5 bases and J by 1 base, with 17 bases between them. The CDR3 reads CASSNRDIGPNTEAFF. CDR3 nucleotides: TGTGCCAGCAGTAACCGGGATATAGGTCCGAACACTGAAGCTTTCTTT.

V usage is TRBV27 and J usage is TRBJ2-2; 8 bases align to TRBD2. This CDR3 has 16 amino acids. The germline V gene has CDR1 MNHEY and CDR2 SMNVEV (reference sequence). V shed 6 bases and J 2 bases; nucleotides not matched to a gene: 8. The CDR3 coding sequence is TGTGCCAGCAGAGGGATGACTAGCGCAAACACCGGGGAGCTGTTTTTT. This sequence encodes CASRGMTSANTGELFF.

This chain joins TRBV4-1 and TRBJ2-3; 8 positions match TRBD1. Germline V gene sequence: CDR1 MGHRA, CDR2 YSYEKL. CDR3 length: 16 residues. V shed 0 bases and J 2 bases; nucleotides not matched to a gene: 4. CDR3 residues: CASSQEPGQDTDTQYF. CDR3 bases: TGCGCCAGCAGCCAAGAGCCGGGACAGGACACAGATACGCAGTATTTT.

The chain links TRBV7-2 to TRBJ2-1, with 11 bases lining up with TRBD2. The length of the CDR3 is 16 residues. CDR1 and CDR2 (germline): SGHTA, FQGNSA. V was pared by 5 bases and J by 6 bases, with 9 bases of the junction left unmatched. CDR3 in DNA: TGTGCCAGCAGCAGAAATAGCGGGGGGGCCGGCAATGAGCAGTTCTTC. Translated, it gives CASSRNSGGAGNEQFF.

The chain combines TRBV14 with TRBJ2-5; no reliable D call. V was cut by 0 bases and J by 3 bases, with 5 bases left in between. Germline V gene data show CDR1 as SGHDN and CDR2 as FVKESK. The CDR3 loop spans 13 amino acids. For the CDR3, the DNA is TGTGCCAGCAGCCAAGATCTCGAAGAGACCCAGTACTTC. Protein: CASSQDLEETQYF.

The CDR3: CASSSRLAGADTQYF. The CDR3 nucleotides are TGTGCCAGCAGCTCACGACTAGCGGGGGCGGATACGCAGTATTTT. The V gene is TRBV7-2, the J gene TRBJ2-3; 12 bases are shared with TRBD2. Trimming at V came to 4 bases and at J to 6 bases, leaving 5 bases not matched to a gene. CDR1 is SGHTA and CDR2 is FQGNSA in the germline V gene. The CDR3 spans 15 residues.

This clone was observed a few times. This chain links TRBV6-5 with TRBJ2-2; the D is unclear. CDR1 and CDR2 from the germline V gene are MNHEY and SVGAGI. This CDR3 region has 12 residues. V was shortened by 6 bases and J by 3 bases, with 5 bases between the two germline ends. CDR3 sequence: CASSSDTGELFF. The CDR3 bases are TGTGCCAGCAGCTCCGACACCGGGGAGCTGTTTTTT.

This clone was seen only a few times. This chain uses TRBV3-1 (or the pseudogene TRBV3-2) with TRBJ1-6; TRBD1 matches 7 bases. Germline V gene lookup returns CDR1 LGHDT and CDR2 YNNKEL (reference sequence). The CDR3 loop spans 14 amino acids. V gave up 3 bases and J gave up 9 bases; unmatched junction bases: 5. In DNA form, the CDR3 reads TGTGCCAGCAGCCACAGACAGGGCACTTCACCCCTCCACTTT. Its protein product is CASSHRQGTSPLHF.

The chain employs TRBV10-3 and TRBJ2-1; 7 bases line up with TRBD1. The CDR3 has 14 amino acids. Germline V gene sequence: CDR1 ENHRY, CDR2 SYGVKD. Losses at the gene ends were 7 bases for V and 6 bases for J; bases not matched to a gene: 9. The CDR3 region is CAITKDRAVNEQFF. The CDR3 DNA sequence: TGTGCCATCACCAAAGACAGGGCTGTCAATGAGCAGTTCTTC.

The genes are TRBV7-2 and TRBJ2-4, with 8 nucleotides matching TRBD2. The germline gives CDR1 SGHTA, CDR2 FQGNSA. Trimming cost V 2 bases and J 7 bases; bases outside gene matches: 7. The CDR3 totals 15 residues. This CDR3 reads CASSLSGGPENIQYF. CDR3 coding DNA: TGTGCCAGCAGCTTAAGCGGGGGCCCGGAGAACATTCAGTACTTC.

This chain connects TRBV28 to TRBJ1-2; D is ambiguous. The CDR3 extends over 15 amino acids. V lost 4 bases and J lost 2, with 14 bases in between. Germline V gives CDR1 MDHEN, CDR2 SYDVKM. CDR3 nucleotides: TGTGCCAGCAGTTCGAACCCCGGGGAAAACTATGGCTACACCTTC. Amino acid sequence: CASSSNPGENYGYTF.